The clone carrying this TCR beta chain was detected a few times. Its antigen is not identified. Trimming left V 4 bases short and J 0 bases short, with 16 bases between. This CDR3 has 17 amino acids. Germline values: CDR1 SEHNR, CDR2 FQNEAQ (reference sequence). The sample comes from a study of CD8+ T cells in alopecia areata. Study summary: Each day, treated patients took oral tofacitinib twice, at 5 to 10 mg per dose. Tofacitinib exposure lasted 6 to 18 months, followed by 6 months off drug. Notes on the study in general: In scalp samples, resident alphabeta T cells of normal skin are also sequenced.

Extracted RNA was reverse transcribed into cDNA, the sequencing template. TCRdb keeps only in-frame clones here, not all; method: immunoSEQ multiplex PCR. Among 180,000 or so clones listed, about 63% were seen once. The TCR sequence derives from a human donor with alopecia areata. V gene TRBV7-9 combines with J gene TRBJ2-4; tentatively, D is TRBD2 (6 bases). The input for sequencing was CD4+ T cells sorted from blood, taken at week 0. The DNA of the CDR3 is TGTGCCAGCAGCTCGCCTGGGGTGGGACTAGCCAAAAACATTCAGTACTTC. Amino acids: CASSSPGVGLAKNIQYF.